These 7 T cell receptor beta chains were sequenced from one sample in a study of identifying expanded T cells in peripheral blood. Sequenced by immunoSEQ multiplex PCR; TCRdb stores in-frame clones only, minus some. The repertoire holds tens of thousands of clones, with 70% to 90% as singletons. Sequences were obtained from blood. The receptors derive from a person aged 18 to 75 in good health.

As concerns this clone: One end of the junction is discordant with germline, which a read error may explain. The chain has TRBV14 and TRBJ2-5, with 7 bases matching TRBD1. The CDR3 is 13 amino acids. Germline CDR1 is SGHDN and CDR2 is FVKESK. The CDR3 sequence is CASSQLTDRAQYF. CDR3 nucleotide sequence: TGTGCCAGCAGCCAACTGACCGACAGGGCCCAATACTTC.

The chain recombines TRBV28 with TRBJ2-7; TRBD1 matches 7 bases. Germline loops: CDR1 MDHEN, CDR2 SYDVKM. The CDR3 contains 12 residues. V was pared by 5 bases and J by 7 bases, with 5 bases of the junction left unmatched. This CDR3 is CASSVSGGEQYF. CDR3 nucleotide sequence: TGTGCCAGCAGTGTATCAGGGGGAGAGCAGTACTTC.

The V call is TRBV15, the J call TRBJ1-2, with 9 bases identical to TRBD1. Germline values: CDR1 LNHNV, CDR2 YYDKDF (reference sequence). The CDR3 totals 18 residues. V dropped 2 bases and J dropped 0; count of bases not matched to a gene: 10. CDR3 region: CATSRYPGQGHTNYGYTF. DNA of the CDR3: TGTGCCACCAGCAGATACCCGGGACAGGGTCATACTAACTATGGCTACACCTTC.

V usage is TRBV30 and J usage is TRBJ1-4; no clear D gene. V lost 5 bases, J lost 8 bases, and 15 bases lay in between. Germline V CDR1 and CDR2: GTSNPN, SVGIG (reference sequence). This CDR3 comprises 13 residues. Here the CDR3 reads CAWEGVGDEKLFF. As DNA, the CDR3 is TGTGCCTGGGAGGGAGTCGGTGACGAAAAACTGTTTTTT.

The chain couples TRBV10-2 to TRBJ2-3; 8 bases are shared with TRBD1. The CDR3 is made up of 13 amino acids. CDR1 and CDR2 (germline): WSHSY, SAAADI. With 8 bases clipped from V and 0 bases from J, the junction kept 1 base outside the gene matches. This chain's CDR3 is CASGQGSTDTQYF. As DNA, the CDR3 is TGCGCCAGCGGACAGGGAAGCACAGATACGCAGTATTTT.

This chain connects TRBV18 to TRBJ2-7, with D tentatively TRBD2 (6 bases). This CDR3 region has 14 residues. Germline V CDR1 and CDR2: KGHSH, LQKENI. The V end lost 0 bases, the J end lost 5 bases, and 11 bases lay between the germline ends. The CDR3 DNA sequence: TGTGCCAGCTCACCACCGGAGGGTACGGACGAGCAGTACTTC. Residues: CASSPPEGTDEQYF.

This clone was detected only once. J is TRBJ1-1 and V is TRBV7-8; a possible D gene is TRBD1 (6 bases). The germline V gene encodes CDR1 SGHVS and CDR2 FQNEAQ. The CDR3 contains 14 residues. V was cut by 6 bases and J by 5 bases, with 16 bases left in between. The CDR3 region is CASSPRYRETEAFF. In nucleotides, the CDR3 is TGTGCCAGCAGTCCACGGTACAGGGAAACTGAAGCTTTCTTT.